The rows below give T cell receptor beta chains drawn from one sample of a study of T cells in Graves' hyperthyroidism and ophthalmopathy. TCRdb recomputed calls from the multiplex PCR reads with MiXCR, one row per CDR3 protein. The data hold over 650,000 distinct CDR3 sequences, with over 15% observed a single time. Source material: blood. These receptors were collected from a man aged 18 to 29 with Graves' hyperthyroidism. CDR3s include the opening cysteine and the closing phenylalanine or tryptophan. Fields, in order: J gene, V gene, D gene, clone size, CDR3 protein, CDR3 DNA. The D gene is left open where the match is weak. Where a row states a size, it is once, few, many or the class of an expanded clone; other rows omit it.

j_call: TRBJ2-1
v_call: TRBV12-3/TRBV12-4
d_call: TRBD2
clone_size: -
cdr3_aa: CASRPSGLAYNEQFF
cdr3_nt: TGTGCCAGCAGGCCATCGGGACTAGCCTACAATGAGCAGTTCTTC

j_call: TRBJ2-5
v_call: TRBV20-1
d_call: -
clone_size: many
cdr3_aa: CSARVVGQETQYF
cdr3_nt: TGCAGTGCTAGAGTCGTCGGTCAAGAGACCCAGTACTTC

j_call: TRBJ1-1
v_call: TRBV5-5
d_call: TRBD1
clone_size: -
cdr3_aa: CASSFEGASGTEAFF
cdr3_nt: TGTGCCAGCAGCTTTGAGGGGGCAAGTGGAACTGAAGCTTTCTTT

j_call: TRBJ2-3
v_call: TRBV13
d_call: -
clone_size: -
cdr3_aa: CASSSGTRPVAEGHDTDTQYF
cdr3_nt: TGTGCCAGCAGCTCTGGAACCAGGCCTGTTGCGGAGGGCCACGACACAGATACGCAGTATTTT

j_call: TRBJ2-7
v_call: TRBV11-2
d_call: -
clone_size: -
cdr3_aa: CASSLNQAPGLTNYEQYF
cdr3_nt: TGTGCCAGCAGCTTAAACCAAGCCCCGGGACTGACAAACTACGAGCAGTACTTC

j_call: TRBJ2-2
v_call: TRBV7-3
d_call: -
clone_size: -
cdr3_aa: CASSPQLGYTGELFF
cdr3_nt: TGTGCCAGCAGCCCCCAGTTGGGTTACACCGGGGAGCTGTTTTTT

j_call: TRBJ1-1
v_call: TRBV6-2/TRBV6-3
d_call: -
clone_size: few
cdr3_aa: CASSWNSALNTEAFF
cdr3_nt: TGTGCCAGCAGTTGGAACTCGGCGTTGAACACTGAAGCTTTCTTT

j_call: TRBJ2-3
v_call: TRBV27
d_call: TRBD2
clone_size: -
cdr3_aa: CASNPLAALTDTQYF
cdr3_nt: TGTGCCAGCAACCCACTAGCGGCCCTCACAGATACGCAGTATTTT

j_call: TRBJ2-7
v_call: TRBV28
d_call: -
clone_size: -
cdr3_aa: CASSLRTLNYEQYF
cdr3_nt: TGTGCCAGCAGTTTACGGACTTTAAACTACGAGCAGTACTTC

j_call: TRBJ2-7
v_call: TRBV5-1
d_call: -
clone_size: -
cdr3_aa: CASSARSGVNYEQYF
cdr3_nt: TGCGCCAGCAGCGCGCGATCCGGGGTAAACTACGAGCAGTACTTC

j_call: TRBJ2-2
v_call: TRBV20-1
d_call: TRBD2
clone_size: few
cdr3_aa: CSARPTSGVETGELFF
cdr3_nt: TGCAGTGCTAGACCTACTAGCGGGGTAGAGACCGGGGAGCTGTTTTTT

j_call: TRBJ1-4
v_call: TRBV20-1
d_call: -
clone_size: -
cdr3_aa: CSARDARGEKLFF
cdr3_nt: TGCAGTGCTAGAGACGCTAGGGGCGAAAAACTGTTTTTT

j_call: TRBJ2-4
v_call: TRBV20-1
d_call: -
clone_size: -
cdr3_aa: CSALNGGGNIQYF
cdr3_nt: TGCAGTGCCCTTAACGGCGGCGGGAACATTCAGTACTTC

j_call: TRBJ2-2
v_call: TRBV7-9
d_call: -
clone_size: many
cdr3_aa: CASSLAQGRPGELFF
cdr3_nt: TGTGCCAGCAGCTTAGCGCAGGGGCGGCCCGGGGAGCTGTTTTTT

j_call: TRBJ2-6
v_call: TRBV28
d_call: -
clone_size: many
cdr3_aa: CASSFVGGPGRANVLTF
cdr3_nt: TGTGCCAGCAGTTTCGTAGGGGGACCGGGGAGGGCCAACGTCCTGACTTTC

j_call: TRBJ2-7
v_call: TRBV2
d_call: -
clone_size: -
cdr3_aa: CASSEAVGWPCEQYF
cdr3_nt: TGTGCCAGCAGTGAAGCGGTCGGCTGGCCCTGCGAGCAGTACTTC

j_call: TRBJ2-1
v_call: TRBV29-1
d_call: -
clone_size: -
cdr3_aa: CSVQLINEQFF
cdr3_nt: TGCAGCGTCCAACTGATTAATGAGCAGTTCTTC

j_call: TRBJ1-1
v_call: TRBV28
d_call: TRBD1
clone_size: few
cdr3_aa: CAGQGNTEAFF
cdr3_nt: TGTGCCGGACAGGGGAACACTGAAGCTTTCTTT

j_call: TRBJ2-5
v_call: TRBV29-1
d_call: -
clone_size: few
cdr3_aa: CSVEDGLVLQETQYF
cdr3_nt: TGCAGCGTTGAAGATGGGCTAGTCCTACAAGAGACCCAGTACTTC

j_call: TRBJ2-7
v_call: TRBV13
d_call: TRBD2
clone_size: many
cdr3_aa: CASSSGLAVPYEQYF
cdr3_nt: TGTGCCAGCAGCTCCGGACTAGCGGTCCCCTACGAGCAGTACTTC

j_call: TRBJ2-3
v_call: TRBV6-1
d_call: -
clone_size: -
cdr3_aa: CASSTQETDTQYF
cdr3_nt: TGTGCCAGCAGTACACAGGAGACAGATACGCAGTATTTT

j_call: TRBJ2-7
v_call: TRBV30
d_call: -
clone_size: many
cdr3_aa: CAWNGGQDEQYF
cdr3_nt: TGTGCCTGGAATGGGGGGCAGGACGAGCAGTACTTC

j_call: TRBJ1-2
v_call: TRBV25-1
d_call: -
clone_size: few
cdr3_aa: CASRTGGYGYTF
cdr3_nt: TGTGCCAGCAGGACTGGTGGGTATGGCTACACCTTC

j_call: TRBJ1-5
v_call: TRBV6-1
d_call: -
clone_size: -
cdr3_aa: CASTGGAKSNQPQHF
cdr3_nt: TGTGCCAGCACGGGGGGGGCGAAAAGCAATCAGCCCCAGCATTTT

j_call: TRBJ2-6
v_call: TRBV6-2/TRBV6-3
d_call: -
clone_size: -
cdr3_aa: CASSWALSGANVLTF
cdr3_nt: TGTGCCAGCAGTTGGGCCCTCTCTGGGGCCAACGTCCTGACTTTC

j_call: TRBJ2-1
v_call: TRBV7-9
d_call: -
clone_size: many
cdr3_aa: CASSFVGGEQFF
cdr3_nt: TGTGCCAGCAGCTTCGTGGGGGGTGAGCAGTTCTTC

j_call: TRBJ2-7
v_call: TRBV20-1
d_call: TRBD2
clone_size: many
cdr3_aa: CSAIGAGDPYEQYF
cdr3_nt: TGCAGTGCTATCGGGGCGGGAGATCCCTACGAGCAGTACTTC

j_call: TRBJ2-2
v_call: TRBV12-3/TRBV12-4
d_call: -
clone_size: few
cdr3_aa: CASSWGSSNTGELFF
cdr3_nt: TGTGCCAGCAGTTGGGGGAGTAGCAACACCGGGGAGCTGTTTTTT

j_call: TRBJ2-1
v_call: TRBV18
d_call: TRBD2
clone_size: many
cdr3_aa: CASSPRGRAYNEQFF
cdr3_nt: TGTGCCAGCTCACCCCGCGGGAGGGCCTACAATGAGCAGTTCTTC

j_call: TRBJ2-3
v_call: TRBV18
d_call: -
clone_size: -
cdr3_aa: CASSIDELPLDTQYF
cdr3_nt: TGTGCCAGCTCAATTGACGAGTTACCCTTAGATACGCAGTATTTT

j_call: TRBJ1-1
v_call: TRBV9
d_call: -
clone_size: -
cdr3_aa: CASAGDAEAFF
cdr3_nt: TGTGCCAGTGCAGGGGACGCTGAAGCTTTCTTT

j_call: TRBJ1-1
v_call: TRBV20-1
d_call: -
clone_size: -
cdr3_aa: CSAHRDTLNTEAFF
cdr3_nt: TGCAGTGCTCACAGGGACACTCTAAACACTGAAGCTTTCTTT

j_call: TRBJ2-4
v_call: TRBV6-1
d_call: -
clone_size: -
cdr3_aa: CASSELGVAKNIQYF
cdr3_nt: TGTGCCAGCAGTGAGCTAGGGGTAGCCAAAAACATTCAGTACTTC

j_call: TRBJ2-5
v_call: TRBV7-2
d_call: TRBD2
clone_size: -
cdr3_aa: CASSLELAEETQYF
cdr3_nt: TGTGCCAGCAGCTTAGAACTAGCGGAAGAGACCCAGTACTTC

j_call: TRBJ2-5
v_call: TRBV27
d_call: -
clone_size: few
cdr3_aa: CASSRGWGQGETQYF
cdr3_nt: TGTGCCAGCTCCCGAGGGTGGGGGCAAGGGGAGACCCAGTACTTC

j_call: TRBJ2-1
v_call: TRBV27
d_call: TRBD2
clone_size: many
cdr3_aa: CASSSGLAGTHEQFF
cdr3_nt: TGTGCCAGCAGTTCGGGACTAGCGGGAACCCATGAGCAGTTCTTC

j_call: TRBJ2-6
v_call: TRBV25-1
d_call: -
clone_size: few
cdr3_aa: CASSGGRLGAGANVLTF
cdr3_nt: TGTGCCAGCAGTGGGGGGAGGCTCGGAGCTGGGGCCAACGTCCTGACTTTC

j_call: TRBJ2-3
v_call: TRBV29-1
d_call: -
clone_size: -
cdr3_aa: CSVDTRDRTDTQYF
cdr3_nt: TGCAGCGTGGACACCCGGGACCGCACAGATACGCAGTATTTT

j_call: TRBJ2-1
v_call: TRBV15
d_call: TRBD2
clone_size: many
cdr3_aa: CATSRDGSGSYNEQFF
cdr3_nt: TGTGCCACCAGCAGAGATGGTAGCGGGAGCTACAATGAGCAGTTCTTC

j_call: TRBJ2-1
v_call: TRBV7-9
d_call: -
clone_size: -
cdr3_aa: CASRPAGTPYNEQFF
cdr3_nt: TGTGCCAGCAGACCCGCCGGGACACCCTACAATGAGCAGTTCTTC

j_call: TRBJ2-3
v_call: TRBV20-1
d_call: TRBD2
clone_size: many
cdr3_aa: CSARQIPGLVSADTQYF
cdr3_nt: TGCAGTGCTAGACAGATACCGGGACTAGTAAGCGCAGATACGCAGTATTTT

j_call: TRBJ2-1
v_call: TRBV2
d_call: TRBD2
clone_size: -
cdr3_aa: CASSNVLLAGEHNEQFF
cdr3_nt: TGTGCCAGCAGTAATGTCCTTTTAGCGGGGGAACACAATGAGCAGTTCTTC

j_call: TRBJ2-1
v_call: TRBV24-1
d_call: -
clone_size: many
cdr3_aa: CATSEPDRDNEQFF
cdr3_nt: TGTGCCACCAGTGAACCCGACAGAGATAATGAGCAGTTCTTC

j_call: TRBJ2-2
v_call: TRBV7-2
d_call: -
clone_size: few
cdr3_aa: CASSLWGTAGELFF
cdr3_nt: TGTGCCAGCAGCTTATGGGGGACCGCGGGGGAGCTGTTTTTT

j_call: TRBJ2-7
v_call: TRBV19
d_call: TRBD2
clone_size: few
cdr3_aa: CASSSGSRSYEQYF
cdr3_nt: TGTGCCAGTAGTAGCGGGAGTAGGTCCTACGAGCAGTACTTC

j_call: TRBJ2-1
v_call: TRBV7-2
d_call: -
clone_size: many
cdr3_aa: CASSSLLSGNEQFF
cdr3_nt: TGTGCCAGCAGCTCCCTCTTATCGGGCAATGAGCAGTTCTTC

j_call: TRBJ2-5
v_call: TRBV7-8
d_call: TRBD2
clone_size: many
cdr3_aa: CASSVEAGGGETQYF
cdr3_nt: TGTGCCAGCAGCGTAGAAGCGGGAGGGGGAGAGACCCAGTACTTC

j_call: TRBJ1-6
v_call: TRBV7-3
d_call: -
clone_size: few
cdr3_aa: CASSLKGRESPLHF
cdr3_nt: TGTGCCAGCAGCTTAAAGGGCCGAGAGTCACCCCTCCACTTT

j_call: TRBJ2-1
v_call: TRBV10-3
d_call: TRBD1
clone_size: few
cdr3_aa: CAISGAGTGLSNEQFF
cdr3_nt: TGTGCCATCAGTGGGGCCGGGACAGGGCTTTCCAATGAGCAGTTCTTC

j_call: TRBJ2-2
v_call: TRBV28
d_call: TRBD2
clone_size: -
cdr3_aa: CASSSPRLAGEAARPDELFF
cdr3_nt: TGTGCCAGCAGTTCGCCCCGTCTAGCGGGTGAAGCGGCCCGACCCGACGAGCTGTTTTTT

j_call: TRBJ1-3
v_call: TRBV18
d_call: -
clone_size: -
cdr3_aa: CASSPPGQRNTIYF
cdr3_nt: TGTGCCAGCTCACCCCCGGGCCAGCGAAACACCATATATTTT

j_call: TRBJ1-2
v_call: TRBV20-1
d_call: TRBD1
clone_size: many
cdr3_aa: CSAGGQANYGYTF
cdr3_nt: TGCAGTGCCGGGGGACAGGCAAACTATGGCTACACCTTC

j_call: TRBJ2-3
v_call: TRBV20-1
d_call: -
clone_size: -
cdr3_aa: CSADEVGPDTQYF
cdr3_nt: TGCAGTGCGGATGAGGTCGGTCCAGATACGCAGTATTTT

j_call: TRBJ2-7
v_call: TRBV5-1
d_call: TRBD2
clone_size: few
cdr3_aa: CASSPTSGTIEQYF
cdr3_nt: TGCGCCAGCAGCCCGACTAGCGGGACGATCGAGCAGTACTTC

j_call: TRBJ2-3
v_call: TRBV7-3
d_call: TRBD1
clone_size: many
cdr3_aa: CASSLYRGRTDTQYF
cdr3_nt: TGTGCCAGCAGCTTATACAGGGGGCGCACAGATACGCAGTATTTT

j_call: TRBJ2-3
v_call: TRBV28
d_call: -
clone_size: few
cdr3_aa: CASRLSSTDTQYF
cdr3_nt: TGTGCCAGCAGGTTATCTAGCACAGATACGCAGTATTTT